This TCR beta chain is from a study of CD8 T cells in Susac syndrome. Multiple sclerosis controls were treatment-naive patients with stable or active relapsing-remitting disease. With random hexamers, reverse transcription was performed on about 0.5 to 1 ug of RNA. The TCR beta CDR3 was amplified by immunoSEQ multiplex PCR across 54 Vbeta, 13 Jbeta. TCRdb processed the immunoSEQ multiplex PCR reads anew with MiXCR; each CDR3 protein has one entry. The data show around 200,000 distinct CDR3 sequences, over 90% seen once. The material sequenced was CD4+ T cells from PBMCs. This TCR was sampled from a human donor with multiple sclerosis.

The CDR3 region is CASSWEGQEAFF. The CDR3 DNA is TGTGCCAGCAGTTGGGAAGGGCAAGAAGCTTTCTTT. J is TRBJ1-1 and V is TRBV6-6; D is unresolved. Germline CDR1 and CDR2: MNHNY and SVGAGI (reference sequence). Trimming took off 4 bases at V and 8 bases at J, with 11 bases between the two ends. The length of the CDR3 is 12 residues.